This entry lists 24 T cell receptor beta chains sequenced from one sample in a study of T cell responses to AZD1222 COVID-19 vaccine. The data were produced by immunoSEQ multiplex PCR, yet TCRdb's version contains in-frame clones alone and is incomplete. Of some 150,000 clones detected, around nine tenths appear once; the ten largest clones hold roughly 7%. The source material was peripheral blood, sampled after recovery from COVID-19. The receptors were gathered from an adult who had recovered from COVID-19.

The chain couples TRBV10-3 to TRBJ2-5; 10 nucleotides line up with TRBD2. This CDR3 has 14 amino acids. Germline loops: CDR1 ENHRY, CDR2 SYGVKD. The ends lost 6 bases at V and 4 bases at J; junction bases unmatched: 5. CDR3 loop: CAISPSGGGETQYF. The CDR3 bases are TGTGCCATCAGCCCTAGCGGGGGAGGAGAGACCCAGTACTTC.

The chain combines TRBV5-5 with TRBJ1-5; 8 positions agree with TRBD1. Germline CDR1 SGHKS, CDR2 YYEKEE (reference sequence). V dropped 0 bases and J dropped 5; count of bases not matched to a gene: 7. This CDR3 region has 16 residues. The CDR3: CASSLGGQVGHQPQHF. The CDR3 region has the DNA TGTGCCAGCAGCTTGGGGGGACAGGTAGGACATCAGCCCCAGCATTTT.

The chain combines TRBV5-1 with TRBJ2-6; no definite D call. The CDR3 runs to 14 residues. Germline V CDR1 and CDR2: SGHRS, YFSETQ. V was cut by 0 bases and J by 1 base, with 2 bases left in between. In DNA, the CDR3 is TGCGCCAGCAGCTTGGGGTCTGGGGCCAACGTCCTGACTTTC. Translating it yields CASSLGSGANVLTF.

The chain employs TRBV7-3 and TRBJ2-1; 10 nucleotides align to TRBD2. Germline V gene sequence: CDR1 SGHTA, CDR2 FQGTGA. V lost 2 bases, J lost 5 bases, and 9 bases stayed unmatched. The length of the CDR3 is 17 residues. The DNA for the CDR3 is TGTGCCAGCAGCTTAGCCGGGGCTAGCGGGGGAAACAATGAGCAGTTCTTC. As protein: CASSLAGASGGNNEQFF.

This clone was detected once. V is TRBV2 and J is TRBJ1-1; no clear D gene. The CDR3 covers 12 residues. The germline V gene encodes CDR1 SNHLY and CDR2 FYNNEI. V lost 7 bases and J 0 bases, leaving 6 bases between the germline ends. CDR3 nucleotides: TGTGCCAGCAATAAGATGAACACTGAAGCTTTCTTT. Encoded protein: CASNKMNTEAFF. Drawing the rest from reference TRBV2 and TRBJ1-1, the complete variable domain is EPEVTQTPSHQVTQMGQEVILRCVPISNHLYFYWYRQILGQKVEFLVSFYNNEISEKSEIFDDQFSVERPDGSNFTLKIRSTKLEDSAMYFCASNKMNTEAFFGQGTRLTVV.

The chain carries TRBV9 and TRBJ1-6, with D hard to call. The CDR3 has 17 amino acids. Germline CDR1 reads SGDLS; CDR2 reads YYNGEE. The V and J ends lost 0 bases and 0 bases respectively, with 10 bases between them. CDR3 sequence reads: CASSVGPKSSYNSPLHF. The CDR3 DNA sequence: TGTGCCAGCAGCGTAGGACCTAAGAGCTCCTATAATTCACCCCTCCACTTT.

V gene TRBV6-5 combines with J gene TRBJ2-7, with 8 bases lining up with TRBD2. CDR1 is MNHEY, CDR2 SVGAGI, per germline. The CDR3 runs 13 residues. V was pared by 2 bases and J by 4 bases, with 1 base of the junction left unmatched. CDR3 loop: CASSYASGYEQYF. DNA for the CDR3: TGTGCCAGCAGTTACGCTAGCGGGTACGAGCAGTACTTC.

The genes are TRBV6-1 and TRBJ2-7, with D hard to call. The CDR3 runs to 14 residues. Germline assignment: CDR1 MNHNS and CDR2 SASEGT. V was shortened by 0 bases and J by 4 bases, with 10 bases between the two germline ends. Here the CDR3 reads CASSEAGIEYEQYF. CDR3 nucleotides: TGTGCCAGCAGTGAAGCGGGGATCGAATACGAGCAGTACTTC.

A remark on this clone: The junction and the germline gene differ at one end; a read error may be behind it. The V gene is TRBV2, the J gene TRBJ1-3; D gene unclear. CDR1 and CDR2 from the germline V gene are SNHLY and FYNNEI. The CDR3 is 10 residues long. The CDR3: CASMGSSPNF. CDR3 in DNA: TGTGCCAGTATGGGGAGTTCTCCCAATTTT.

The chain employs TRBV6-1 and TRBJ2-2; D gene uncertain. Germline values: CDR1 MNHNS, CDR2 SASEGT. V was shortened by 3 bases and J by 1 base, with 6 bases between the two germline ends. The CDR3 length is 14 residues. The CDR3 DNA sequence: TGTGCCAGCAGTGATTGGATGAACACCGGGGAGCTGTTTTTT. Its protein product is CASSDWMNTGELFF.

V usage is TRBV28 and J usage is TRBJ2-3, with D hard to call. The V end was cut by 7 bases, the J end by 4 bases, with 12 bases between. This CDR3 comprises 13 residues. Germline V gene lookup returns CDR1 MDHEN and CDR2 SYDVKM. CDR3 coding DNA: TGTGCCAGCACCCCTAGAACGGCAGATACGCAGTATTTT. Protein product: CASTPRTADTQYF.

This clone was detected only a few times. CDR3 residues: CASSSGTSGGLAYEQYF. The CDR3 coding sequence is TGTGCCAGCAGCTCCGGGACTAGCGGGGGGTTAGCCTACGAGCAGTACTTC. The rearrangement uses TRBV27 and TRBJ2-7, with TRBD2 matching 15 bases. CDR1 is MNHEY, CDR2 SMNVEV, per germline (reference sequence). With V trimmed by 6 bases and J by 2 bases, 8 bases remained unmatched. There are 17 residues in the CDR3.

The chain combines TRBV5-1 with TRBJ1-1, with 10 bases identical to TRBD1. Losses at the gene ends were 5 bases for V and 4 bases for J; bases not matched to a gene: 11. CDR3 size: 16 residues. In germline, CDR1 is SGHRS, CDR2 YFSETQ. For the CDR3, the DNA is TGCGCCAGCAGTTATTTATCGGGACAGGGGATCACTGAAGCTTTCTTT. Translating it yields CASSYLSGQGITEAFF.

On this clone itself: Other DNA sequences of this sample code for an identical CDR3. The chain is built from TRBV2 and TRBJ2-3; TRBD1 matches at 8 bases. Germline V gene data show CDR1 as SNHLY and CDR2 as FYNNEI. The CDR3 loop spans 15 amino acids. The V gene end was trimmed by 1 base and the J gene end by 4 bases; junction bases not matched to a gene: 4. CDR3 in DNA: TGTGCCAGCAGTGAAGGGGGCAGGGGGCCAGATACGCAGTATTTT. It encodes CASSEGGRGPDTQYF.

V gene TRBV28 combines with J gene TRBJ2-3; D is ambiguous. Trimming removed 2 bases at V and 0 bases at J, with 6 bases between. CDR1 MDHEN and CDR2 SYDVKM come from the germline V gene. The CDR3 covers 14 residues. CDR3 DNA sequence: TGTGCCAGCAGTTTAGTGGGGAGCACAGATACGCAGTATTTT. It encodes CASSLVGSTDTQYF.

This rearrangement joins TRBV7-9 to TRBJ1-6; 11 nucleotides align to TRBD1. Losses at the gene ends were 5 bases for V and 7 bases for J; bases not matched to a gene: 7. The CDR3 has 16 amino acids. Germline CDR1 SEHNR, CDR2 FQNEAQ (reference sequence). CDR3: CASSRTGGGLNSPLHF. Here the CDR3 DNA reads TGTGCCAGCAGCCGGACAGGGGGCGGCCTCAATTCACCCCTCCACTTT.

The genes are TRBV28 and TRBJ1-3, with 12 bases fitting TRBD1. V lost 5 bases to trimming and J lost 3 bases; unmatched junction nucleotides: 8. This CDR3 is built from 17 residues. Germline-derived CDR1 and CDR2 are MDHEN and SYDVKM. In DNA, the CDR3 is TGTGCCAGCAGTCTAAACCGGGACAGGGGGCTTGGAAACACCATATATTTT. It encodes CASSLNRDRGLGNTIYF.

V gene TRBV28 combines with J gene TRBJ1-2, with TRBD1 matching over 10 bases. The germline gives CDR1 MDHEN, CDR2 SYDVKM. V lost 5 bases to trimming and J lost 4 bases; unmatched junction nucleotides: 10. This CDR3 spans 16 amino acids. The CDR3 loop reads CASSPPDRGNSYGYTF. The CDR3 DNA reads TGTGCCAGCAGTCCCCCGGACAGGGGGAATAGCTATGGCTACACCTTC.

The chain has TRBV14 and TRBJ2-7; D tentatively reads TRBD1 or TRBD2 (5 bases each). CDR3 length: 15 amino acids. CDR1 is SGHDN and CDR2 is FVKESK in the germline V gene. Trimming took off 5 bases at V and 3 bases at J, with 17 bases between the two ends. CDR3 in DNA: TGTGCCAGCAGCGTCCGGAGAGGGGTGGTCTACGAGCAGTACTTC. Encoded protein: CASSVRRGVVYEQYF.

This sequence joins TRBV12-5 and TRBJ2-2; D is possibly TRBD2 (5 bases). V lost 0 bases and J 1 base, leaving 15 bases between the germline ends. The CDR3 covers 18 residues. From germline, CDR1 is LGHNT and CDR2 FRNRAP. CDR3 amino acids: CASGLVLRAGLNTGELFF. CDR3 nucleotide sequence: TGTGCTAGTGGTTTGGTATTGAGGGCGGGTCTGAACACCGGGGAGCTGTTTTTT.

This clone was seen a few times. The chain is built from TRBV4-2 and TRBJ1-1; no clear D gene. Germline V gene sequence: CDR1 LGHNA, CDR2 YNFKEQ. The V gene lost 1 base and the J gene lost 4 bases, with 13 bases spanning the gap. The CDR3 sequence is 15 residues long. The CDR3 sequence is CASSQGSLTITEAFF. DNA for the CDR3: TGTGCCAGCAGCCAAGGCAGCCTGACGATCACTGAAGCTTTCTTT.

The chain carries TRBV5-6 and TRBJ1-6; D is perhaps TRBD1 (6 bases). The CDR3 contains 14 residues. Trimming stripped 3 bases from V and 10 bases from J, with 14 bases between. Looked up from germline, CDR1 is SGHDT and CDR2 is YYEEEE. The chain's CDR3 is CASSSPGEYSPLHF. The CDR3 bases are TGTGCCAGCAGCTCTCCAGGGGAATACTCACCCCTCCACTTT.

The CDR3 loop is CASSPPRVGRWNTEAFF. The DNA for the CDR3 is TGTGCCAGCAGCCCTCCCCGGGTCGGCAGGTGGAACACTGAAGCTTTCTTT. The chain carries TRBV5-5 and TRBJ1-1; D not certain. Trimming left V 4 bases short and J 1 base short, with 20 bases between. The germline gives CDR1 SGHKS, CDR2 YYEKEE (reference sequence). This CDR3 contains 17 residues.

V and J are TRBV19 and TRBJ2-1; the match to TRBD2 covers 13 bases. This CDR3 region has 14 residues. Per the germline V gene, CDR1 is LNHDA and CDR2 is SQIVND (reference sequence). With V trimmed by 2 bases and J by 10 bases, 2 bases remained unmatched. Written as DNA, the CDR3 is TGTGCCAGTAGTATACCGGGACTAGCGGGAGAGCAGTTCTTC. Translated: CASSIPGLAGEQFF.